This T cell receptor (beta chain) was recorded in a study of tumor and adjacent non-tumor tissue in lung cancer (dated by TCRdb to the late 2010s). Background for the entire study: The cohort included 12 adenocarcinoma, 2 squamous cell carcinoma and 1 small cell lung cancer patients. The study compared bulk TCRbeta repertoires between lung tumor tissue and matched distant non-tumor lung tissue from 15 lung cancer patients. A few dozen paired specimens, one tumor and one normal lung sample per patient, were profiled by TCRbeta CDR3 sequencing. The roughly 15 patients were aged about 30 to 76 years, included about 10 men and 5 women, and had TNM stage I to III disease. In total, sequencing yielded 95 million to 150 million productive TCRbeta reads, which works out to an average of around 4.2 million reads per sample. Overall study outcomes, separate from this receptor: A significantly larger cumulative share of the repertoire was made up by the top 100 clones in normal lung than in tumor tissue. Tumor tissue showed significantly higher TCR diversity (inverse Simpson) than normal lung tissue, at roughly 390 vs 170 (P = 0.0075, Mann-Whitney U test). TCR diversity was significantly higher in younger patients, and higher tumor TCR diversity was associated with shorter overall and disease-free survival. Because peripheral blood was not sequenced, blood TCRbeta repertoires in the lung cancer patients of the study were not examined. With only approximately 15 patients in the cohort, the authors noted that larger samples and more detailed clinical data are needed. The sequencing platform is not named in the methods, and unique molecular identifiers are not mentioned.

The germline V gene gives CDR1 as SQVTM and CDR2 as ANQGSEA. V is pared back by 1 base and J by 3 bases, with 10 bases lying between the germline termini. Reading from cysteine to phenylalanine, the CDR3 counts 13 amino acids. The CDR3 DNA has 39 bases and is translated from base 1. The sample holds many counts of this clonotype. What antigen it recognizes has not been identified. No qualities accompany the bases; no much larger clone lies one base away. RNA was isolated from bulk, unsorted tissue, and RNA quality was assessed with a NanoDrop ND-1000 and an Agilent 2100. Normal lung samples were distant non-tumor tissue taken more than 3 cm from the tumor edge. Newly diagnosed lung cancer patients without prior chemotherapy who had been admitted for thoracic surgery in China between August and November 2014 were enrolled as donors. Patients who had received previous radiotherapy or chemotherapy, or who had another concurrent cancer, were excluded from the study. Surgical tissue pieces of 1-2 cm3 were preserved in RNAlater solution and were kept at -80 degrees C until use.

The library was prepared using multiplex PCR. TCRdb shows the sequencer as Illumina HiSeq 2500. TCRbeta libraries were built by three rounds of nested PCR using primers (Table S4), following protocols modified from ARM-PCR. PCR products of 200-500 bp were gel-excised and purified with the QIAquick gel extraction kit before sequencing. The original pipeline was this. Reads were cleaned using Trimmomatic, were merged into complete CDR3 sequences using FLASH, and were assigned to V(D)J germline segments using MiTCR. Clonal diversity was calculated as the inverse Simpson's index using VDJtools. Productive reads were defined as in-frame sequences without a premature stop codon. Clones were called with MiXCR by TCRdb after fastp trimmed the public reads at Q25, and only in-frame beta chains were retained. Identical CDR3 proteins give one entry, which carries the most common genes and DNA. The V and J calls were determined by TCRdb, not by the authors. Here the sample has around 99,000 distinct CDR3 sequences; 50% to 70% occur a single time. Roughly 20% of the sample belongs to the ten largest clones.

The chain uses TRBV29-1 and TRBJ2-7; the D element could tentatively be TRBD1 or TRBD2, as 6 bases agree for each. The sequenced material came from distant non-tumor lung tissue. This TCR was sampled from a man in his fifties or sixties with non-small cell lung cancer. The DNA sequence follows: TGCAGCGTTGAAGCGCGGGGACACTACGAGCAGTACTTC. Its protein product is CSVEARGHYEQYF.